This TCR beta chain was sequenced for a study of blood T cell repertoires in COVID-19. Across the study: COVID-19 samples, acute and convalescent, were from the United States, Italy and Spain. The analysed material was cDNA or gDNA that came from T cells, B-cell-depleted T cells, or PBMCs.

Data came from immunoSEQ multiplex PCR; TCRdb stores just in-frame clones and leaves some out. The sample contains under 20,000 clones, around 81% of which appear only once. Germline CDR1 MDHEN, CDR2 SYDVKM. This CDR3 region has 13 residues. V lost 8 bases and J lost 0, with 11 bases in between. The TCR comes from a human donor in a cohort sampled during active COVID-19. This sequence joins TRBV28 and TRBJ2-7; D is unclear. Sequencing was done on a sample of peripheral blood. The CDR3, as DNA: TGTGCCAGCGCAGACTCGCTCTCCTACGAGCAGTACTTC. It specifies CASADSLSYEQYF. Using reference TRBV28 and TRBJ2-7 for the parts outside the CDR3, the full variable domain is DVKVTQSSRYLVKRTGEKVFLECVQDMDHENMFWYRQDPGLGLRLIYFSYDVKMKEKGDIPEGYSVSREKKERFSLILESASTNQTSMYLCASADSLSYEQYFGPGTRLTVT.